This is a list of T cell receptor beta chains from one sample in a study of blood T cell repertoires in COVID-19. The repertoire was sequenced with immunoSEQ multiplex PCR; TCRdb's copy has only in-frame clones and lacks some. The data contain approximately 76,000 clones, about 68% of them singletons. Sequenced sample: peripheral blood. The receptors originated from an older woman with acute or convalescent COVID-19. Both conserved end residues are part of each CDR3. The D gene is left open where the match is weak. Clone size is not always given. Where it is, it says once, few, many or a class for expanded clones.

d_gene: .; j_gene: TRBJ1-2; v_gene: TRBV27; abundance: .; CDR3aa: CASSSNYGYTF; CDR3nt: TGTGCCAGCAGTTCGAACTATGGCTACACCTTC
d_gene: .; j_gene: TRBJ1-3; v_gene: TRBV30; abundance: .; CDR3aa: CAWSVRKTSGNTIYF; CDR3nt: TGTGCCTGGAGTGTACGGAAGACATCTGGAAACACCATATATTTT
d_gene: TRBD1; j_gene: TRBJ1-3; v_gene: TRBV18; abundance: .; CDR3aa: CASSPRGTGQAVAGNTIYF; CDR3nt: TGTGCCAGCTCACCACGGGGGACGGGACAGGCGGTTGCTGGAAACACCATATATTTT
d_gene: .; j_gene: TRBJ2-7; v_gene: TRBV7-9; abundance: .; CDR3aa: CASSPHSYEQYF; CDR3nt: TGTGCCAGCAGCCCCCACAGCTACGAGCAGTACTTC
d_gene: TRBD1; j_gene: TRBJ2-1; v_gene: TRBV4-2; abundance: .; CDR3aa: CASSHRLQDRGRDEQFF; CDR3nt: TGTGCCAGCAGCCACCGACTACAGGACAGGGGGCGCGATGAGCAGTTCTTC
d_gene: .; j_gene: TRBJ1-1; v_gene: TRBV18; abundance: .; CDR3aa: CASSPQGPNTEAFF; CDR3nt: TGTGCCAGCTCACCACAGGGGCCGAACACTGAAGCTTTCTTT
d_gene: TRBD1; j_gene: TRBJ2-7; v_gene: TRBV19; abundance: few; CDR3aa: CASMDRTYEQYF; CDR3nt: TGTGCCAGTATGGACAGGACCTACGAGCAGTACTTC
d_gene: .; j_gene: TRBJ2-2; v_gene: TRBV6-6; abundance: .; CDR3aa: CASSQGSTGELFF; CDR3nt: TGTGCCAGCAGCCAGGGTAGCACCGGGGAGCTGTTTTTT
d_gene: .; j_gene: TRBJ1-5; v_gene: TRBV11-2; abundance: few; CDR3aa: CASSLHPEPNQPQHF; CDR3nt: TGTGCCAGCAGCTTACATCCTGAGCCTAATCAGCCCCAGCATTTT
d_gene: .; j_gene: TRBJ2-5; v_gene: TRBV9; abundance: .; CDR3aa: CASSVRDWGETQYF; CDR3nt: TGTGCCAGCAGCGTCCGGGACTGGGGAGAGACCCAGTACTTC
d_gene: TRBD1; j_gene: TRBJ1-1; v_gene: TRBV5-1; abundance: .; CDR3aa: CASSLGTGYTEAFF; CDR3nt: TGCGCCAGCAGCTTGGGGACAGGGTACACTGAAGCTTTCTTT
d_gene: TRBD1; j_gene: TRBJ2-2; v_gene: TRBV19; abundance: .; CDR3aa: CASRGQGFTGELFF; CDR3nt: TGTGCCAGTAGGGGACAGGGGTTTACCGGGGAGCTGTTTTTT
d_gene: TRBD1; j_gene: TRBJ1-6; v_gene: TRBV28; abundance: .; CDR3aa: CAIGGTGYNSPLHF; CDR3nt: TGTGCCATCGGGGGGACAGGGTATAATTCACCCCTCCACTTT
d_gene: .; j_gene: TRBJ1-1; v_gene: TRBV6-5; abundance: .; CDR3aa: CASASSENTEAFF; CDR3nt: TGTGCCAGCGCCTCGAGTGAAAACACTGAAGCTTTCTTT
d_gene: .; j_gene: TRBJ2-7; v_gene: TRBV7-6; abundance: .; CDR3aa: CASSLGYVSYEQYF; CDR3nt: TGTGCCAGCAGCTTAGGGTACGTTAGCTACGAGCAGTACTTC
d_gene: TRBD2; j_gene: TRBJ2-6; v_gene: TRBV2; abundance: .; CDR3aa: CASRRGGFEAGANVLTF; CDR3nt: TGTGCCAGCAGGAGGGGAGGGTTTGAGGCTGGGGCCAACGTCCTGACTTTC
d_gene: TRBD1; j_gene: TRBJ1-5; v_gene: TRBV19; abundance: .; CDR3aa: CASSPLGQGLVLVQHF; CDR3nt: TGTGCCAGTAGTCCATTGGGACAGGGCCTGGTGTTGGTCCAGCATTTT
d_gene: TRBD1; j_gene: TRBJ2-5; v_gene: TRBV5-1; abundance: .; CDR3aa: CASSLQGDLQETQYF; CDR3nt: TGCGCCAGCAGCTTACAGGGGGATCTCCAAGAGACCCAGTACTTC
d_gene: .; j_gene: TRBJ2-7; v_gene: TRBV6-2/TRBV6-3; abundance: .; CDR3aa: CASSYSIPTVDEQYF; CDR3nt: TGTGCCAGCAGTTACTCGATACCGACTGTGGACGAGCAGTACTTC
d_gene: TRBD2; j_gene: TRBJ2-3; v_gene: TRBV28; abundance: .; CDR3aa: CASSSSGSGREGDTQYF; CDR3nt: TGTGCCAGCAGTTCTTCAGGTAGCGGGAGAGAGGGAGATACGCAGTATTTT
d_gene: .; j_gene: TRBJ1-6; v_gene: TRBV5-4; abundance: .; CDR3aa: CASSLPGGAGNSPLHF; CDR3nt: TGTGCCAGCAGCTTGCCGGGGGGCGCGGGTAATTCACCCCTCCACTTT
d_gene: .; j_gene: TRBJ1-2; v_gene: TRBV5-1; abundance: .; CDR3aa: CASSPRQKGYGYTF; CDR3nt: TGCGCCAGCAGCCCCCGACAGAAAGGGTATGGCTACACCTTC
d_gene: TRBD2; j_gene: TRBJ2-2; v_gene: TRBV27; abundance: .; CDR3aa: CASSLSELAGVSGELFF; CDR3nt: TGTGCCAGCAGTTTATCAGAACTAGCGGGAGTATCCGGGGAGCTGTTTTTT
d_gene: .; j_gene: TRBJ2-7; v_gene: TRBV10-3; abundance: .; CDR3aa: CAISDDSYEQYF; CDR3nt: TGTGCCATCAGTGATGACAGCTACGAGCAGTACTTC
d_gene: TRBD1; j_gene: TRBJ1-3; v_gene: TRBV3-1/TRBV3-2; abundance: many; CDR3aa: CASSRGQGRNTIYF; CDR3nt: TGTGCCAGCAGCCGAGGACAGGGAAGAAACACCATATATTTT
d_gene: .; j_gene: TRBJ2-7; v_gene: TRBV27; abundance: few; CDR3aa: CASSLKAFGALYEQYF; CDR3nt: TGTGCCAGCAGTTTGAAAGCTTTTGGGGCCCTATACGAGCAGTACTTC
d_gene: TRBD1; j_gene: TRBJ2-7; v_gene: TRBV20-1; abundance: .; CDR3aa: CSARTGNKQYF; CDR3nt: TGCAGTGCTAGGACAGGGAACAAGCAGTACTTC
d_gene: TRBD1; j_gene: TRBJ1-4; v_gene: TRBV5-1; abundance: .; CDR3aa: CASSSTQGNMNLGNEKLFF; CDR3nt: TGCGCCAGCAGCTCCACACAGGGGAATATGAATCTCGGTAATGAAAAACTGTTTTTT
d_gene: .; j_gene: TRBJ2-1; v_gene: TRBV2; abundance: .; CDR3aa: CASTAGGTGGYNEQFF; CDR3nt: TGTGCCAGCACCGCCGGGGGGACAGGTGGCTACAATGAGCAGTTCTTC
d_gene: .; j_gene: TRBJ2-3; v_gene: TRBV2; abundance: once; CDR3aa: CASRPSGITDTQYF; CDR3nt: TGTGCCAGCAGACCTTCGGGGATCACAGATACGCAGTATTTT
d_gene: .; j_gene: TRBJ1-5; v_gene: TRBV2; abundance: .; CDR3aa: CASSDLGGQPQHF; CDR3nt: TGTGCCAGCAGTGATTTGGGGGGTCAGCCCCAGCATTTT
d_gene: .; j_gene: TRBJ1-2; v_gene: TRBV5-1; abundance: .; CDR3aa: CASSLGATGYGYTF; CDR3nt: TGCGCCAGCAGCTTGGGGGCCACCGGCTATGGCTACACCTTC
d_gene: TRBD2; j_gene: TRBJ2-3; v_gene: TRBV5-1; abundance: .; CDR3aa: CASKTSGDTDTQYF; CDR3nt: TGCGCCAGCAAAACTAGCGGGGACACAGATACGCAGTATTTT
d_gene: .; j_gene: TRBJ1-1; v_gene: TRBV20-1; abundance: many; CDR3aa: CSARFLTEAFF; CDR3nt: TGCAGTGCTAGATTCCTAACTGAAGCTTTCTTT
d_gene: TRBD1; j_gene: TRBJ1-1; v_gene: TRBV28; abundance: .; CDR3aa: CASSTYRGPTEAFF; CDR3nt: TGTGCCAGCAGTACGTACAGGGGGCCGACTGAAGCTTTCTTT
d_gene: TRBD1; j_gene: TRBJ1-6; v_gene: TRBV19; abundance: .; CDR3aa: CASSARQGNYNSPLHF; CDR3nt: TGTGCCAGTAGTGCCCGACAGGGAAACTATAATTCACCCCTCCACTTT
d_gene: .; j_gene: TRBJ1-1; v_gene: TRBV21-1; abundance: .; CDR3aa: CASICGGRSEAFF; CDR3nt: TGTGCCAGCATTTGCGGAGGCAGGTCTGAAGCTTTCTTT
d_gene: .; j_gene: TRBJ1-6; v_gene: TRBV6-5; abundance: few; CDR3aa: CASSYSGSYNSPLHF; CDR3nt: TGTGCCAGCAGTTACTCGGGCAGCTACAATTCACCCCTCCACTTT
d_gene: TRBD1; j_gene: TRBJ1-5; v_gene: TRBV10-2; abundance: .; CDR3aa: CASSDIPGQGRFVPQHF; CDR3nt: TGCGCCAGCAGTGACATTCCCGGACAGGGAAGATTTGTTCCCCAGCATTTT
d_gene: .; j_gene: TRBJ2-5; v_gene: TRBV6-5; abundance: .; CDR3aa: CASRTQGSETQYF; CDR3nt: TGTGCCAGCAGAACACAGGGTTCAGAGACCCAGTACTTC
d_gene: TRBD2; j_gene: TRBJ2-3; v_gene: TRBV5-1; abundance: .; CDR3aa: CASESGTHSTDTQYF; CDR3nt: TGCGCCAGCGAGAGCGGGACTCATAGCACAGATACGCAGTATTTT
d_gene: TRBD2; j_gene: TRBJ2-1; v_gene: TRBV7-3; abundance: .; CDR3aa: CASSLTFRTSDSYNEQFF; CDR3nt: TGTGCCAGCAGCTTAACCTTTCGGACTAGCGATTCCTACAATGAGCAGTTCTTC
d_gene: TRBD1; j_gene: TRBJ2-7; v_gene: TRBV3-1/TRBV3-2; abundance: .; CDR3aa: CASSQNRQGIRNEQYF; CDR3nt: TGTGCCAGCAGCCAGAACCGACAGGGTATCAGGAACGAGCAGTACTTC
d_gene: TRBD1; j_gene: TRBJ1-2; v_gene: TRBV24-1; abundance: .; CDR3aa: CATSATGPTSLGYTF; CDR3nt: TGTGCCACCAGTGCGACAGGGCCCACTTCCCTTGGCTACACCTTC
d_gene: TRBD2; j_gene: TRBJ2-4; v_gene: TRBV19; abundance: .; CDR3aa: CATSGGVAKNIQYF; CDR3nt: TGTGCCACTTCGGGAGGGGTCGCCAAAAACATTCAGTACTTC
d_gene: .; j_gene: TRBJ2-7; v_gene: TRBV12-5; abundance: .; CDR3aa: CATSERFSYEQYF; CDR3nt: TGTGCTACCTCGGAGCGATTCTCCTACGAGCAGTACTTC
d_gene: .; j_gene: TRBJ1-1; v_gene: TRBV30; abundance: few; CDR3aa: CAWRLYTEAFF; CDR3nt: TGTGCCTGGAGACTTTACACTGAAGCTTTCTTT
d_gene: TRBD1; j_gene: TRBJ2-1; v_gene: TRBV11-2; abundance: .; CDR3aa: CASTKIDRGRRNEQFF; CDR3nt: TGTGCCAGCACCAAAATTGACAGGGGGCGCAGGAATGAGCAGTTCTTC
d_gene: TRBD1; j_gene: TRBJ1-5; v_gene: TRBV27; abundance: .; CDR3aa: CASRDRTYSNQPQHF; CDR3nt: TGTGCCAGCCGGGACAGAACTTATAGCAATCAGCCCCAGCATTTT
d_gene: .; j_gene: TRBJ2-1; v_gene: TRBV2; abundance: .; CDR3aa: CASLYNEQFF; CDR3nt: TGTGCCAGCCTGTACAATGAGCAGTTCTTC
d_gene: TRBD1; j_gene: TRBJ2-3; v_gene: TRBV5-4; abundance: .; CDR3aa: CASSQTTGTGTDTQYF; CDR3nt: TGTGCCAGCAGCCAAACGACCGGGACAGGGACAGATACGCAGTATTTT
d_gene: TRBD1; j_gene: TRBJ1-5; v_gene: TRBV7-9; abundance: .; CDR3aa: CASSKGTGAGRSNQPQHF; CDR3nt: TGTGCCAGCAGCAAGGGGACAGGGGCGGGAAGGAGCAATCAGCCCCAGCATTTT
d_gene: .; j_gene: TRBJ1-3; v_gene: TRBV12-5; abundance: .; CDR3aa: CASGLGEFGNTIYF; CDR3nt: TGTGCTAGTGGATTGGGAGAATTTGGAAACACCATATATTTT
d_gene: TRBD1; j_gene: TRBJ1-1; v_gene: TRBV6-5; abundance: .; CDR3aa: CASSFKTGGRTEAFF; CDR3nt: TGTGCCAGCAGTTTCAAAACAGGGGGCAGGACTGAAGCTTTCTTT
d_gene: TRBD1; j_gene: TRBJ1-2; v_gene: TRBV7-2; abundance: .; CDR3aa: CASSLKRGLRDGYTF; CDR3nt: TGTGCCAGCAGCTTAAAGAGGGGGCTACGAGACGGCTACACCTTC